One sample yielded the 18 T cell receptor beta chains listed below, sequenced in a study of blood T cell repertoires in COVID-19. Sequenced by immunoSEQ multiplex PCR; TCRdb stores in-frame clones only, minus some. The sample carries 9,000 to 15,000 clones, more than 65% recorded once. Sequencing input: peripheral blood. All receptors derive from an elderly man with acute or convalescent COVID-19.

This clone was counted only a few times. The chain recombines TRBV7-3 with TRBJ2-7; a possible D gene is TRBD1 (6 bases). CDR3 length equals 13 residues. Trimming stripped 2 bases from V and 6 bases from J, with 11 bases between. The germline CDR1 and CDR2 sequences are SGHTA and FQGTGA. In nucleotides, the CDR3 is TGTGCCAGCAGCTTAGGCAGGGGTAGCGAGCAGTACTTC. Translated, it gives CASSLGRGSEQYF.

The chain is built from TRBV5-1 and TRBJ2-5; 7 positions agree with TRBD2. Germline V lookup: CDR1 SGHRS, CDR2 YFSETQ. The CDR3 has 15 residues. V lost 0 bases to trimming and J lost 3 bases; unmatched junction nucleotides: 5. In DNA, the CDR3 is TGCGCCAGCAGCTTGGCGAGCGGGGTTGAAGAGACCCAGTACTTC. Amino acid sequence: CASSLASGVEETQYF.

This clone has a single count. The V call is TRBV3-1 (or the pseudogene TRBV3-2), the J call TRBJ1-1; D possibly corresponds to TRBD1 (5 bases). V was cut by 4 bases and J by 11 bases, with 17 bases left in between. Germline CDR1 reads LGHDT; CDR2 reads YNNKEL (reference sequence). The CDR3 has 13 residues. In DNA form, the CDR3 reads TGTGCCAGCAGCCCGACGACAGCGTCAATGGCTTTCTTT. Translation: CASSPTTASMAFF.

V gene TRBV6-1 combines with J gene TRBJ1-2; TRBD1 is a possible D gene (5 bases). Germline V gene sequence: CDR1 MNHNS, CDR2 SASEGT. The germline V and J ends were trimmed by 0 bases and 6 bases, with 11 bases remaining between them. The CDR3 length is 14 residues. The CDR3, as DNA: TGTGCCAGCAGTGAAGCGCTGGGGGAGGATGGCTACACCTTC. This sequence encodes CASSEALGEDGYTF.

The table lists this clone with a count of one. CDR3 sequence reads: CASSAPEMEGTGVGYTF. Here the CDR3 DNA reads TGTGCCAGCAGCGCTCCCGAGATGGAGGGGACAGGGGTTGGCTACACCTTC. The chain uses TRBV9 and TRBJ1-2; TRBD1 matches at 10 bases. The J segment lost 7 bases and the V segment lost 3 bases, leaving 15 bases of the junction unmatched. Germline V lookup: CDR1 SGDLS, CDR2 YYNGEE. The CDR3 length is 17 residues.

The chain has TRBV11-3 and TRBJ1-1; D is possibly TRBD1 (5 bases). The CDR3 extends over 14 amino acids. V dropped 6 bases and J dropped 0 bases, with 11 bases sitting between them. CDR1 and CDR2 (germline): SGHNT, YENEEA. CDR3 region: CASSSGLLNTEAFF. The CDR3 region has the DNA TGTGCCAGCAGTTCGGGACTCCTGAACACTGAAGCTTTCTTT.

The chain uses TRBV4-1 and TRBJ2-1; 12 nucleotides align to TRBD2. The CDR3 extends over 20 amino acids. V lost 0 bases, J lost 3 bases, and 12 bases stayed unmatched. Germline V gene sequence: CDR1 MGHRA, CDR2 YSYEKL. In DNA form, the CDR3 reads TGCGCCAGCAGCCAAGACAGGGCTAGCGGGGGGGCCTTAATCTACAATGAGCAGTTCTTC. Residues: CASSQDRASGGALIYNEQFF.

This clone has a single count. V is TRBV30 and J is TRBJ1-6; D may be TRBD1 (6 bases). V shed 0 bases and J shed 7 bases, with 10 bases lying between them. The CDR3 runs to 14 residues. The germline V gene has CDR1 GTSNPN and CDR2 SVGIG (reference sequence). This chain's CDR3 is CAWSVSRGNSPLHF. The CDR3 nucleotides read TGTGCCTGGAGTGTGAGCAGGGGCAATTCACCCCTCCACTTT.

The chain combines TRBV2 with TRBJ1-3; D gene ambiguous. The CDR3 runs 14 residues. V lost 6 bases and J 3 bases, leaving 12 bases between the germline ends. Per germline, CDR1 SNHLY and CDR2 FYNNEI. The CDR3 bases are TGTGCCAGCAGCCCCAACAGCCTTGGAAACACCATATATTTT. Its translation: CASSPNSLGNTIYF. Drawing the rest from reference TRBV2 and TRBJ1-3, the complete variable domain is EPEVTQTPSHQVTQMGQEVILRCVPISNHLYFYWYRQILGQKVEFLVSFYNNEISEKSEIFDDQFSVERPDGSNFTLKIRSTKLEDSAMYFCASSPNSLGNTIYFGEGSWLTVV.

The V gene is TRBV14, the J gene TRBJ1-2, with D possibly TRBD1 on 5 matching bases. The CDR3 runs 14 residues. The V gene lost 3 bases and the J gene lost 2 bases, with 10 bases spanning the gap. Per the germline V gene, CDR1 is SGHDN and CDR2 is FVKESK. The CDR3 DNA reads TGTGCCAGCAGCCACCGACAGATAAACTATGGCTACACCTTC. Amino acid sequence: CASSHRQINYGYTF.

The rearrangement joins TRBV27 to TRBJ1-6; 9 bases are a match to TRBD1. This CDR3 has 14 amino acids. Looked up from germline, CDR1 is MNHEY and CDR2 is SMNVEV (reference sequence). J was trimmed by 7 bases and V by 5 bases; bases with no gene match: 3. The DNA of the CDR3 is TGTGCCAGCAGTAGGACAGGGGTCAATTCACCCCTCCACTTT. Translation: CASSRTGVNSPLHF.

The rearrangement uses TRBV7-3 and TRBJ1-1; D is uncertain. The CDR3 is made up of 14 amino acids. Between the trimmed V and J ends, which lost 0 bases and 1 base, there was a span of 6 bases. Germline-derived CDR1 and CDR2 are SGHTA and FQGTGA. CDR3 DNA: TGTGCCAGCAGCTTAACCGGGAGGAACACTGAAGCTTTCTTT. Protein sequence: CASSLTGRNTEAFF.

This sequence joins TRBV5-1 and TRBJ2-7; D is perhaps TRBD1 (6 bases). CDR1 and CDR2 from the germline V gene are SGHRS and YFSETQ. Trimming removed 2 bases from V and 5 bases from J, with 17 bases in between. CDR3 length: 15 amino acids. DNA for the CDR3: TGCGCCAGCAGCTTCCAAACACAGGGAGTCGACGAGCAGTACTTC. Amino acids: CASSFQTQGVDEQYF.

The genes are TRBV5-4 and TRBJ1-1; tentative D call: TRBD1 (5 bases). Germline CDR1 and CDR2: SGHNT and YYREEE (reference sequence). The CDR3 covers 15 residues. V dropped 1 base and J dropped 4 bases, with 14 bases sitting between them. For the CDR3, the DNA is TGTGCCAGCAGCTTGAATAGGGGTCTTGGCACTGAAGCTTTCTTT. This encodes CASSLNRGLGTEAFF. Full variable domain (rest looked up from reference TRBV5-4 and TRBJ1-1): ETGVTQSPTHLIKTRGQQVTLRCSSQSGHNTVSWYQQALGQGPQFIFQYYREEENGRGNFPPRFSGLQFPNYSSELNVNALELDDSALYLCASSLNRGLGTEAFFGQGTRLTVV.

V is TRBV9 and J is TRBJ1-4; D is possibly TRBD1 (6 bases). The CDR3 runs to 15 residues. V lost 1 base, J lost 3 bases, and 10 bases lay in between. Germline V gene lookup returns CDR1 SGDLS and CDR2 YYNGEE. The CDR3 loop reads CASSVSGVPNEKLFF. As DNA, the CDR3 is TGTGCCAGCAGCGTATCAGGGGTTCCTAATGAAAAACTGTTTTTT.

The chain couples TRBV3-1 (or the pseudogene TRBV3-2) to TRBJ1-1; TRBD1 aligns across 8 bases. The junction had 12 bases not matched to a gene; V was cut back by 4 bases and J by 2 bases. Germline assignment: CDR1 LGHDT and CDR2 YNNKEL (reference sequence). The CDR3 runs 17 residues. CDR3 in amino acids: CASSPTARTGQNTEAFF. The CDR3 bases are TGTGCCAGCAGCCCCACTGCCAGGACAGGGCAAAACACTGAAGCTTTCTTT.

This chain connects TRBV3-1 (or the pseudogene TRBV3-2) to TRBJ2-3; TRBD2 might be the D (5 bases). The CDR3 is 13 amino acids. V was shortened by 4 bases and J by 2 bases, with 7 bases between the two germline ends. Per the germline V gene, CDR1 is LGHDT and CDR2 is YNNKEL (reference sequence). CDR3 DNA sequence: TGTGCCAGCAGCCTAGCGTCCACAGATACGCAGTATTTT. This gives the protein CASSLASTDTQYF.

This rearrangement joins TRBV18 to TRBJ2-7, with TRBD2 matching 8 bases. With V trimmed by 6 bases and J by 11 bases, 33 bases remained unmatched. The CDR3 is 20 amino acids. Germline V gene lookup returns CDR1 KGHSH and CDR2 LQKENI. CDR3 sequence (DNA): TGTGCCAGCTCCCCCACCGGGACTAGTATTTTAAGCGATATACCTGCAGGGGAGTACTTC. Amino acid sequence: CASSPTGTSILSDIPAGEYF.